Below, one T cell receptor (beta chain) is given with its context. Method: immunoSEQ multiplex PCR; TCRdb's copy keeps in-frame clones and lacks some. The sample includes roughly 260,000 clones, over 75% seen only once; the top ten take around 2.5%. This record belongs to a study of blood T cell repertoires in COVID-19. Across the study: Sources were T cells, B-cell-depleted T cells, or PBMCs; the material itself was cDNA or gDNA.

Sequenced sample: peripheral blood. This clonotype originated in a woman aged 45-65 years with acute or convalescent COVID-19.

The CDR3 DNA is TGTGCCTGGAGTGTACTCCCCAGGGGTGGGTACAATGAGCAGTTCTTC. Its protein is CAWSVLPRGGYNEQFF. The chain uses TRBV30 and TRBJ2-1; TRBD1 might be the D (6 bases). There are 16 residues in the CDR3. The germline V gene has CDR1 GTSNPN and CDR2 SVGIG (reference sequence). Trimming took off 0 bases at V and 4 bases at J, with 16 bases between the two ends.